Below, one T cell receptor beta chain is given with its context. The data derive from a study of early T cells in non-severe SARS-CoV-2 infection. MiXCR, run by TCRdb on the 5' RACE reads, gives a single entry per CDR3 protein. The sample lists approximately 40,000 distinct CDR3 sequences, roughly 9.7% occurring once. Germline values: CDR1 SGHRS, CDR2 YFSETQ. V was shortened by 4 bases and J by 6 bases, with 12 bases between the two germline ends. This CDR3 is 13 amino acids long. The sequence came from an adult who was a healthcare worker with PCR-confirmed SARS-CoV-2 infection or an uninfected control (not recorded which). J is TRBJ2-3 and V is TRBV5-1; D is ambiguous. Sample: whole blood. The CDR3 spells CASSPGAGDTQYF. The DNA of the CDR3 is TGCGCCAGCAGCCCCGGCGCCGGTGATACGCAGTATTTT.